One sample yielded the 8 T cell receptor beta chains listed below, sequenced in a study of cytomegalovirus exposure and HLA in healthy donors. PCR involved 60 Vbeta and 13 Jbeta primers. TCRdb's table, derived via immunoSEQ multiplex PCR, lists solely in-frame clones and lacks some. Of under 120,000 clones detected, about 79% appear once; the ten largest clones hold about 2.6%. The sequenced sample was PBMCs. The receptors originated from a man aged 50-59 years in good health and CMV-seropositive.

This clone was seen a handful of times. Other DNA sequences of this sample code for an identical CDR3. DNA for the CDR3: TGTGCCAGCAGCTCACAGGGTGCCGGGGAGCTGTTTTTT. It translates to CASSSQGAGELFF. The chain uses TRBV7-2 and TRBJ2-2, with a possible D match to TRBD1 (6 bases). Germline CDR1 and CDR2: SGHTA and FQGNSA. V gave up 4 bases and J gave up 6 bases, with 9 bases separating them. This CDR3 spans 13 amino acids. Variable domain in full (rest from reference TRBV7-2 and TRBJ2-2): GAGVSQSPSNKVTEKGKDVELRCDPISGHTALYWYRQSLGQGLEFLIYFQGNSAPDKSGLPSDRFSAERTGGSVSTLTIQRTQQEDSAVYLCASSSQGAGELFFGEGSRLTVL.

This chain uses TRBV6-1 with TRBJ2-7; possible D gene TRBD1, 5 bases. Trimming left V 6 bases short and J 0 bases short, with 12 bases between. The CDR3 is made up of 14 amino acids. Per the germline V gene, CDR1 is MNHNS and CDR2 is SASEGT. The CDR3 sequence is CASRLLRDSYEQYF. CDR3 coding DNA: TGTGCCAGCAGATTACTCAGGGACTCCTACGAGCAGTACTTC.

Only one count was recorded for this clone. V is TRBV6-4 and J is TRBJ2-1, with D perhaps matching TRBD2 (5 bases). The CDR3 covers 15 residues. Trimming left V 5 bases short and J 7 bases short, with 18 bases between. Germline CDR1 is MRHNA and CDR2 is SNTAGT. CDR3 protein: CASSPLGVGGNEQFF. In DNA form, the CDR3 reads TGTGCCAGCAGTCCCCTCGGGGTAGGAGGAAATGAGCAGTTCTTC.

The rearrangement uses TRBV30 and TRBJ2-3; TRBD1 is a possible D gene (6 bases). This CDR3 has 12 amino acids. In germline, CDR1 is GTSNPN, CDR2 SVGIG (reference sequence). Deletions cut 3 bases from V and 5 bases from J, with 9 bases between. CDR3 DNA sequence: TGTGCCTGGAGCCCCAGGGGAGATACGCAGTATTTT. Encoded protein: CAWSPRGDTQYF. The full variable domain, with the rest looked up from reference TRBV30 and TRBJ2-3, is SQTIHQWPATLVQPVGSPLSLECTVEGTSNPNLYWYRQAAGRGLQLLFYSVGIGQISSEVPQNLSASRPQDRQFILSSKKLLLSDSGFYLCAWSPRGDTQYFGPGTRLTVL.

The count of this clone is one. This chain connects TRBV5-1 to TRBJ1-1, with TRBD1 identical over 7 bases. Germline lookup yields CDR1 SGHRS and CDR2 YFSETQ. With 3 bases clipped from V and 8 bases from J, the junction kept 13 bases outside the gene matches. The CDR3 is made up of 15 amino acids. The CDR3 region has the DNA TGCGCCAGCAGCTCCGGAGATACAGGGGCCAGAGAAGCTTTCTTT. Protein sequence: CASSSGDTGAREAFF.

The rearrangement uses TRBV11-2 and TRBJ1-3; D gene unclear. CDR1 is SGHAT, CDR2 FQNNGV, per germline. Trimming left V 5 bases short and J 0 bases short, with 8 bases between. The CDR3 is 14 amino acids. In DNA form, the CDR3 reads TGTGCCAGCAGCCTCGTAAACTCTGGAAACACCATATATTTT. Translating it yields CASSLVNSGNTIYF.

This chain uses TRBV11-2 with TRBJ2-1; possibly TRBD2 for D (6 bases). The V and J ends lost 5 bases and 4 bases respectively, with 12 bases between them. The germline V gene has CDR1 SGHAT and CDR2 FQNNGV. The CDR3 totals 14 residues. CDR3 in DNA: TGTGCCAGCAGCCCCCGGACTACATACAATGAGCAGTTCTTC. As protein: CASSPRTTYNEQFF. Based on the CDR3 plus reference TRBV11-2 and TRBJ2-1, the full variable domain is EAGVAQSPRYKIIEKRQSVAFWCNPISGHATLYWYQQILGQGPKLLIQFQNNGVVDDSQLPKDRFSAERLKGVDSTLKIQPAKLEDSAVYLCASSPRTTYNEQFFGPGTRLTVL.

The gene calls are TRBV19 and TRBJ1-4; D is unresolved. V was clipped by 3 bases and J by 8 bases, with 10 bases between them. Germline loops: CDR1 LNHDA, CDR2 SQIVND (reference sequence). This CDR3 spans 13 amino acids. The chain's CDR3 is CASSIGSGEKLFF. The CDR3 DNA is TGTGCCAGTAGTATCGGATCGGGGGAAAAACTGTTTTTT.